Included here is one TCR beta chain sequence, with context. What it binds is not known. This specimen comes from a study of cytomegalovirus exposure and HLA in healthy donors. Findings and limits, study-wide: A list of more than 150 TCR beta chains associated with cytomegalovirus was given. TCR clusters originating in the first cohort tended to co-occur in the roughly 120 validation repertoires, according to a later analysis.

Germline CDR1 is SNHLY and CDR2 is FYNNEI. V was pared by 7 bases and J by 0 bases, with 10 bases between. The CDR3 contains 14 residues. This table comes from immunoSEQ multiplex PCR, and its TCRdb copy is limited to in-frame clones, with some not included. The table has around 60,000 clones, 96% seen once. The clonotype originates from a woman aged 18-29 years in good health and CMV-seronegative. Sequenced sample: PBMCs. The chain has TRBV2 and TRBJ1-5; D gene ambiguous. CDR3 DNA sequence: TGTGCCAGCACAGAATCTTATAGCAATCAGCCCCAGCATTTT. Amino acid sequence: CASTESYSNQPQHF.